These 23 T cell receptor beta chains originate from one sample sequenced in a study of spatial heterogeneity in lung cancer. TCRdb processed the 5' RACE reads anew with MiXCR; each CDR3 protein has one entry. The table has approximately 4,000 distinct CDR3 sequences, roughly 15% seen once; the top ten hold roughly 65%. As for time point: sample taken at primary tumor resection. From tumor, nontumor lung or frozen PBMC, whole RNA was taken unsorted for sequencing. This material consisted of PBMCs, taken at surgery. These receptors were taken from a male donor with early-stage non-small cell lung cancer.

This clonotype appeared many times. The CDR3, as DNA: TGTGCCAGCAACCGGGGGAGCCAAGAGACCCAGTACTTC. Translation: CASNRGSQETQYF. The V and J genes are TRBV11-2 and TRBJ2-5; perhaps TRBD2 as D (6 bases). The CDR3 is 13 amino acids. Per germline, CDR1 SGHAT and CDR2 FQNNGV. Trimming removed 7 bases at V and 1 base at J, with 10 bases between. The complete variable domain, with remaining parts taken from reference TRBV11-2 and TRBJ2-5, reads EAGVAQSPRYKIIEKRQSVAFWCNPISGHATLYWYQQILGQGPKLLIQFQNNGVVDDSQLPKDRFSAERLKGVDSTLKIQPAKLEDSAVYLCASNRGSQETQYFGPGTRLLVL.

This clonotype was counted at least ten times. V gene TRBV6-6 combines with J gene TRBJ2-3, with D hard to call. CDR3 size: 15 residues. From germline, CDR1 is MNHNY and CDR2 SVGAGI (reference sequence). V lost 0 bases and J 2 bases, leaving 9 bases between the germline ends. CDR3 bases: TGTGCCAGCAGTTACTCGTCGGTGATCACAGATACGCAGTATTTT. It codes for CASSYSSVITDTQYF.

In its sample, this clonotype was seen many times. CDR3 residues: CASSPPGGIRSNEQFF. The CDR3 DNA reads as TGTGCCAGCAGCCCCCCTGGTGGAATTAGGTCGAATGAGCAGTTCTTC. The chain links TRBV6-6 to TRBJ2-1; D is unresolved. This CDR3 comprises 16 residues. Trimming pared 6 bases from V and 7 bases from J, leaving 22 bases between. Germline V gene sequence: CDR1 MNHNY, CDR2 SVGAGI (reference sequence).

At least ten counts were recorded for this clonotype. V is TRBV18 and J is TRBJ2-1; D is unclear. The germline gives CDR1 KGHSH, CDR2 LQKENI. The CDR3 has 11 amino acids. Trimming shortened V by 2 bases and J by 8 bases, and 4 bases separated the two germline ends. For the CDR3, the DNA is TGTGCCAGCTCACCAGAAGATGAGCAGTTCTTC. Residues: CASSPEDEQFF.

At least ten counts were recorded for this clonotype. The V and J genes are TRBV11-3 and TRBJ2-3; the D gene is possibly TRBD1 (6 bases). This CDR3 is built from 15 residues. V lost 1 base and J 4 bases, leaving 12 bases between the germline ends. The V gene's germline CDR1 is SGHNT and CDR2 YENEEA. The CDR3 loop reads CASSLGNREADTQYF. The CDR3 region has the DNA TGTGCCAGCAGCTTAGGGAACAGGGAAGCAGATACGCAGTATTTT.

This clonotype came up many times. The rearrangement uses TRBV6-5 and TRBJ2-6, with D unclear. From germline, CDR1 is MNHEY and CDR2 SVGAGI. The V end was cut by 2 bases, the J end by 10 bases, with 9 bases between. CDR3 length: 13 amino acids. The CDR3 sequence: CASSYGVVNVLTF. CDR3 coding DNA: TGTGCCAGCAGTTACGGGGTTGTGAACGTCCTGACTTTC.

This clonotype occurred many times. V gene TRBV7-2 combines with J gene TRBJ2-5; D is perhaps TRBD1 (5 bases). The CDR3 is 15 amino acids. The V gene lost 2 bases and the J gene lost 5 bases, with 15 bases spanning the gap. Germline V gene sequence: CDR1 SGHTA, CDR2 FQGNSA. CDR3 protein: CASSLRGGPAETQYF. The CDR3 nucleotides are TGTGCCAGCAGCTTAAGGGGTGGACCTGCGGAGACCCAGTACTTC.

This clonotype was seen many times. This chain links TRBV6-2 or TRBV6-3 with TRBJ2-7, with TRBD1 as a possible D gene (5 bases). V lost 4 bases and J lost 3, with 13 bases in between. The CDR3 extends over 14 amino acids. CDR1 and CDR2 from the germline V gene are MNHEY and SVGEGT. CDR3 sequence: CASSFQGNFYEQYF. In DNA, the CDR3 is TGTGCCAGCAGTTTCCAGGGTAACTTCTACGAGCAGTACTTC.

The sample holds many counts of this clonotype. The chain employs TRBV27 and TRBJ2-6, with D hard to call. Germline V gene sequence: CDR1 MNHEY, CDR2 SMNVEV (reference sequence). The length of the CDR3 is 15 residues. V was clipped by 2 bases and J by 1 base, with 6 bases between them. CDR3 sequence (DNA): TGTGCCAGCAGTTTACTCCAATCTGGGGCCAACGTCCTGACTTTC. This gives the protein CASSLLQSGANVLTF. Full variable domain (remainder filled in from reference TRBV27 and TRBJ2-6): EAQVTQNPRYLITVTGKKLTVTCSQNMNHEYMSWYRQDPGLGLRQIYYSMNVEVTDKGDVPEGYKVSRKEKRNFPLILESPSPNQTSLYFCASSLLQSGANVLTFGAGSRLTVL.

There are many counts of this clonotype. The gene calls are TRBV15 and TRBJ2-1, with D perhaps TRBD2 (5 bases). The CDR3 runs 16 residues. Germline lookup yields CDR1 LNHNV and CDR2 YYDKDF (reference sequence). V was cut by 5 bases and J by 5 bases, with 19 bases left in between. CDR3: CATSLQLGGQNNEQFF. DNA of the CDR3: TGTGCCACCAGCTTACAGCTTGGCGGGCAAAACAATGAGCAGTTCTTC.

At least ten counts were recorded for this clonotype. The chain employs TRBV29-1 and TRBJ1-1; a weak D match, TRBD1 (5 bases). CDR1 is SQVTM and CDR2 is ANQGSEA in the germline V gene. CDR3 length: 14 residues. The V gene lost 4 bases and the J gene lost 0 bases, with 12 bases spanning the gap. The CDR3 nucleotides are TGCAGCGTTGTCCCGGGGACTTTGAACACTGAAGCTTTCTTT. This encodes CSVVPGTLNTEAFF.

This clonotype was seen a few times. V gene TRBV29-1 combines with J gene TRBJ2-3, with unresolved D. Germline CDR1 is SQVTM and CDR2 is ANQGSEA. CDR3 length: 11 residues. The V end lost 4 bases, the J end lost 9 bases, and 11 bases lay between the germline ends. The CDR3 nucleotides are TGCAGCGTTGTGGTCATCTGGACGCAGTATTTT. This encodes CSVVVIWTQYF.

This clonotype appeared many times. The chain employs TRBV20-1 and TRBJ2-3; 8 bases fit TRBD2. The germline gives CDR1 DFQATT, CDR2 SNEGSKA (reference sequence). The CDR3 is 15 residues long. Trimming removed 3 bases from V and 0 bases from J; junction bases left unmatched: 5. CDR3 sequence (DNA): TGCAGTGCTAGGCGGAGCGGGGGTAGCACAGATACGCAGTATTTT. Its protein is CSARRSGGSTDTQYF.

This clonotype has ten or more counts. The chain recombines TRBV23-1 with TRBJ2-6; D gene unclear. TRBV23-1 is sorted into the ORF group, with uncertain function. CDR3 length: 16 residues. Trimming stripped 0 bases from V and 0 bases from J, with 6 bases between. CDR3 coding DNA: TGCGCCAGCAGTCAATCTGGGTGCTCTGGGGCCAACGTCCTGACTTTC. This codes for CASSQSGCSGANVLTF.

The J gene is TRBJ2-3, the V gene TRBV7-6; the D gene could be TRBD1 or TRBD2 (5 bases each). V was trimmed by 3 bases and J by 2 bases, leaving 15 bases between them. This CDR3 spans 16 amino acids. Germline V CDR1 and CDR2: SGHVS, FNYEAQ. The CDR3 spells CASSFAGTTNTDTQYF. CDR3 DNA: TGTGCCAGCAGCTTCGCCGGGACCACCAACACAGATACGCAGTATTTT. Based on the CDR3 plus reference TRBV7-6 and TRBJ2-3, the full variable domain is GAGVSQSPRYKVTKRGQDVALRCDPISGHVSLYWYRQALGQGPEFLTYFNYEAQQDKSGLPNDRFSAERPEGSISTLTIQRTEQRDSAMYRCASSFAGTTNTDTQYFGPGTRLTVL.

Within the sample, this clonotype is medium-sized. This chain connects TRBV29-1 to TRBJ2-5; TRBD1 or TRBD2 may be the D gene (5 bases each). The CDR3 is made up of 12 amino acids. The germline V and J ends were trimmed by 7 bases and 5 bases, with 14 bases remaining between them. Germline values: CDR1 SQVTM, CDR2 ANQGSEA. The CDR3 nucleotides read TGCAGCGCTGATGACAGCGGCGAGACCCAGTACTTC. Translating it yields CSADDSGETQYF.

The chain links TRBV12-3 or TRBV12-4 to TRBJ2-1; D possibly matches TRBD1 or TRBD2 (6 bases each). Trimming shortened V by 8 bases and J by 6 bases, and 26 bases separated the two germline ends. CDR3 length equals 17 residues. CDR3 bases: TGTGCCAGCCTAGGATTTGGGACTCCCGAAGGGGGCAATGAGCAGTTCTTC. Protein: CASLGFGTPEGGNEQFF.

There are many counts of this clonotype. The CDR3 DNA reads as TGTGCCAGCAGCCCCCTGGGACAGGGGACCAAAAACATTCAGTACTTC. Its translation is CASSPLGQGTKNIQYF. This chain links TRBV7-9 with TRBJ2-4; 10 positions match TRBD1. CDR3 size: 16 residues. Per germline, CDR1 SEHNR and CDR2 FQNEAQ (reference sequence). The J segment lost 2 bases and the V segment lost 5 bases, leaving 6 bases of the junction unmatched.

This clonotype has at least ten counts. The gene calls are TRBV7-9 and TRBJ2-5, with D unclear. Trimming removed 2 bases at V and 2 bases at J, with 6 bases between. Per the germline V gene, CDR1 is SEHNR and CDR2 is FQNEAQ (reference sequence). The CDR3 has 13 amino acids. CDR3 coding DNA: TGTGCCAGCAGCTTATGGGGTCAAGAGACCCAGTACTTC. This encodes CASSLWGQETQYF.

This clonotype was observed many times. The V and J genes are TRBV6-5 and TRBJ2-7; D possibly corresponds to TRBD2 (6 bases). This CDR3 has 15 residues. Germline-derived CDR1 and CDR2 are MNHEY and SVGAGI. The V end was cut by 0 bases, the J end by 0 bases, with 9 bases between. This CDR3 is CASSYSNGGSYEQYF. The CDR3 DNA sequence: TGTGCCAGCAGTTACTCCAACGGGGGCTCCTACGAGCAGTACTTC.

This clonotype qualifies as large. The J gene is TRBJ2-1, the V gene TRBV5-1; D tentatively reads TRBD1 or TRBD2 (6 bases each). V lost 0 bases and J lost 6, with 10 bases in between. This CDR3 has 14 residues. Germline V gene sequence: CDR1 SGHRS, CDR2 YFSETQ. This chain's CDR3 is CASSLVGGGNEQFF. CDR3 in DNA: TGCGCCAGCAGCTTGGTGGGGGGCGGCAATGAGCAGTTCTTC.

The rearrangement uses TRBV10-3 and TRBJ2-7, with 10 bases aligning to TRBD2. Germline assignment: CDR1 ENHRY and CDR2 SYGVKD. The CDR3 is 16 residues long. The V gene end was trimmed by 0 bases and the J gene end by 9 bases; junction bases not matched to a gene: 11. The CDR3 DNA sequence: TGTGCCATCAGTGAGTCCCGGCAGCGGGAGGGCCCGCGGCAGTACTTC. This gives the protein CAISESRQREGPRQYF.

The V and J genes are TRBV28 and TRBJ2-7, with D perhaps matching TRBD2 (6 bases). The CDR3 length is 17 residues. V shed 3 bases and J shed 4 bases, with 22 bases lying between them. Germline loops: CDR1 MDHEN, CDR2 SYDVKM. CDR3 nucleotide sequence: TGTGCCAGCAGTTTTAGTATGGCAGCCACGGGGGTTTACGAGCAGTACTTC. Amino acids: CASSFSMAATGVYEQYF.